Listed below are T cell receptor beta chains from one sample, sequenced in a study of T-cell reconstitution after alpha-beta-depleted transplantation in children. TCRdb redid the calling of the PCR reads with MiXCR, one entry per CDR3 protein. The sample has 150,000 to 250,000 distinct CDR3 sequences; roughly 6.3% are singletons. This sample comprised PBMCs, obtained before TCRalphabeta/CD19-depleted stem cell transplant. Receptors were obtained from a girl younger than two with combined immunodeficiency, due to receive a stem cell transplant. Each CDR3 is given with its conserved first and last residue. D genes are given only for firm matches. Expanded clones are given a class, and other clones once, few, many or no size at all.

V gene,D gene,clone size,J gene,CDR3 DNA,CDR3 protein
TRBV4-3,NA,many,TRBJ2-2,TGCGCCAGCAGCCCGTACCTCCGCACCGGGGAGCTGTTTTTT,CASSPYLRTGELFF
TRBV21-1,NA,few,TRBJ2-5,TGTGCCCGACAGACAGGGAACCAAGAGACCCAGTACTTC,CARQTGNQETQYF
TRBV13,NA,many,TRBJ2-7,TGTGCCAGCAGCTTGAAACCGAAAGAGCAGTACTTC,CASSLKPKEQYF
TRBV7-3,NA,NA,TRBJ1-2,TGTGCCAGCAGCTCTCAACCCCTCCAGGGGTACTATGGCTACACCTTC,CASSSQPLQGYYGYTF
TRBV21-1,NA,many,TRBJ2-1,TGTGCCAGTTTCGGGGACAGTAAAGCCAATGAGCAGTTCTTC,CASFGDSKANEQFF
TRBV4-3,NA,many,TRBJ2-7,TGCGCCAGCAGCCAAGATCAGGTATCCTACGAGCAGTACTTC,CASSQDQVSYEQYF
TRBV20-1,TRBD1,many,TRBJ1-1,TGCAGTGCTAGGGTACAGGGGGCGAACACTGAAGCTTTCTTT,CSARVQGANTEAFF
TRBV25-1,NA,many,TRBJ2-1,TGTGCCAGCAGTAGCCCTCTAGGGGAGCAGTTCTTC,CASSSPLGEQFF
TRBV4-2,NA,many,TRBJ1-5,TGTGCCAGCAGCCAAGATATGGGCGGACCCTGGCATTTT,CASSQDMGGPWHF
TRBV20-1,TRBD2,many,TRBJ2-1,TGCAGTGCTAGAGGAGAACTAGCGGGAGGCAATGAGCAGTTCTTC,CSARGELAGGNEQFF
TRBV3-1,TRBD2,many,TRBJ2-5,TGTGCCAGCAGCCTCGGACTAGCGGGAGAACAAGAGACCCAGTACTTC,CASSLGLAGEQETQYF
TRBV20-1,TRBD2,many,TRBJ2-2,TGCAGTGCTGGTCCTAGCGGGATGGGGGAGCTGTTTTTT,CSAGPSGMGELFF
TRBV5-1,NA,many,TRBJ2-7,TGCGCCAGCAGCCAAGAAATCATCGGGGACGAGCAGTACTTC,CASSQEIIGDEQYF
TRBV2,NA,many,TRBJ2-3,TGTGCCAGCAGTGAACTTCAGGCAGTCAGGGATACGCAGTATTTT,CASSELQAVRDTQYF
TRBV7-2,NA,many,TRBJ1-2,TGTGCCAGCAGCTTAGCACAGGCTTATGGCTACACCTTC,CASSLAQAYGYTF
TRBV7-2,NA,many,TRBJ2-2,TGTGCCAGCACAGGGACCACCGGGGAGCTGTTTTTT,CASTGTTGELFF
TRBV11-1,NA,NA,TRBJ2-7,TGTGCCAGCAGCTTCGAGTCCTACGAGCAGTACTTC,CASSFESYEQYF
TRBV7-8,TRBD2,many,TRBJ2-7,TGTGCCAGCAGCTGGACTAGCGGGGGCTGGGAGCAGTACTTC,CASSWTSGGWEQYF
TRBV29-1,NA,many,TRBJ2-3,TGCAGCGTTGCCTCCGGGACGGCCACAGATACGCAGTATTTT,CSVASGTATDTQYF
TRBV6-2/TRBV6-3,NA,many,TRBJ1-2,TGTGCCAGCAGTTACCCACCGGGGAAGACATTTCGTTTTCTCGGACGTCACTATGGCTACACCTTC,CASSYPPGKTFRFLGRHYGYTF
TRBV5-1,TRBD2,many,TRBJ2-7,TGCGCCAGCAGCTTACGGGGGGGATACGAGCAGTACTTC,CASSLRGGYEQYF
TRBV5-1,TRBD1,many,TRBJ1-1,TGCGCCAGCAGCTTTAACAGGGGGCCGAACACTGAAGCTTTCTTT,CASSFNRGPNTEAFF
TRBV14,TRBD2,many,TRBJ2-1,TGTGCCAGCAGCCGGGGACTAGCGGGAGGTCCCTCCTACAATGAGCAGTTCTTC,CASSRGLAGGPSYNEQFF
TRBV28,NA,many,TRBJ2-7,TGTGCCAGCAGTTTTGGATTCTCGACCGACGAGCAGTACTTC,CASSFGFSTDEQYF
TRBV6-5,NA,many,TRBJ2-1,TGTGCCAGCAGTTACAAGAGGGGCCCCTCTGCTTACAATGAGCAGTTCTTC,CASSYKRGPSAYNEQFF
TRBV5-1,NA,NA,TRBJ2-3,TGCGCCAGCAGCTTGGATGGCGGGGAAGGCACAGATACGCAGTATTTT,CASSLDGGEGTDTQYF
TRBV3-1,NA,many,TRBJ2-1,TGTGCCAGCAGGTCCGCAGGCAATGAGCAGTTCTTC,CASRSAGNEQFF
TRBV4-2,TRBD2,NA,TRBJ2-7,TGTGCCAGCAGCCAAGGACTAGCGGCTATCTACGAGCAGTACTTC,CASSQGLAAIYEQYF
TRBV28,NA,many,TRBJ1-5,TGTGCCAGCAGTTTCGACCAGCCCGGGGATCCCCAGCATTTT,CASSFDQPGDPQHF
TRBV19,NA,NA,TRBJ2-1,TGTGCCAGTAGTTCATTAGCGGTGAGCTCCTACAATGAGCAGTTCTTC,CASSSLAVSSYNEQFF
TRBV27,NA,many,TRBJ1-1,TGTGCCAGCAAGGATGCCACTGAAGCTTTCTTT,CASKDATEAFF
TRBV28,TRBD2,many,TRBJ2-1,TGTGCCAGCAGTATACCCGGGACTAGCAATGAGCAGTTCTTC,CASSIPGTSNEQFF
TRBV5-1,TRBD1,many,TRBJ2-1,TGCGCCAGCAACACGGGACAGATTTCCTACAATGAGCAGTTCTTC,CASNTGQISYNEQFF
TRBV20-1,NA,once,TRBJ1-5,TGCAGTGCTAGCTTGGGGGGGACAACGGGTCAGCCCCAGCATTTT,CSASLGGTTGQPQHF
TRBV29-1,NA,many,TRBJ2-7,TGCAGCGTTGAGGATAGGGGTACCTCCTACGAGCAGTACTTC,CSVEDRGTSYEQYF
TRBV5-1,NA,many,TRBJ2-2,TGCGCCAGCAGCTTGGGGTCTAGCCCAATCACCGGGGAGCTGTTTTTT,CASSLGSSPITGELFF
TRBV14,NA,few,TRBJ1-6,TGTGCCAGCAGCCAATTGGACGGGGCCTCCTATAATTCACCCCTCCACTTT,CASSQLDGASYNSPLHF
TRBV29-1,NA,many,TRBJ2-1,TGCAGCGTTGAAGATCGTGGGATATACTACAATGAGCAGTTCTTC,CSVEDRGIYYNEQFF
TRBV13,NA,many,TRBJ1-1,TGTGCCAGCAGCTTAGGCCCTCTTAGGGATGAAGCTTTCTTT,CASSLGPLRDEAFF
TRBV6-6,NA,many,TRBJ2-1,TGTGCCAGCAGGATCCAGGGGTACAATGAGCAGTTCTTC,CASRIQGYNEQFF
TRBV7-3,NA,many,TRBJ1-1,TGTGCCAGCAGCTCACAGGGACCCCACACTGAAGCTTTCTTT,CASSSQGPHTEAFF
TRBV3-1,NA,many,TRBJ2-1,TGTGCCAGCAGCCAAGTTGTGGCAGCCCCGAGCTCCTACAATGAGCAGTTCTTC,CASSQVVAAPSSYNEQFF
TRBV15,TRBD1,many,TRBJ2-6,TGTGCCACCAGCACCTTACCGGGACAGGATTCGACTGGGGCCAACGTCCTGACTTTC,CATSTLPGQDSTGANVLTF
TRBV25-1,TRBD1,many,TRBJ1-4,TGTGCCAGCAGTGCAAGAGGGGGCCCTAATAATGAAAAACTGTTTTTT,CASSARGGPNNEKLFF
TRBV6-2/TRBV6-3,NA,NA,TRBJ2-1,TGTGCCAGCACTCGAGTGTCAATCTCCTACAATGAGCAGTTCTTC,CASTRVSISYNEQFF
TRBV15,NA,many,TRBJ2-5,TGTGCCACCAGCAGAGGTATAGCAGGGATGGAGACCCAGTACTTC,CATSRGIAGMETQYF
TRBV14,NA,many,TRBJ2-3,TGTGCCAGCAGCCAAGCTGGTGGGATCACAGATACGCAGTATTTT,CASSQAGGITDTQYF
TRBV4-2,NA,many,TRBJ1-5,TGTGCCAGCAGCCAGAGGTCCGGGGATTATCAGCCCCAGCATTTT,CASSQRSGDYQPQHF
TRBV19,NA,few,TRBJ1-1,TGTGCCAGTAGTATAGAGGTGGGGGCTTTCTTT,CASSIEVGAFF
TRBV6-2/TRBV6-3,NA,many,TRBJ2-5,TGTGCCAGCAGACTGAGGAGAGAAGAGACCCAGTACTTC,CASRLRREETQYF
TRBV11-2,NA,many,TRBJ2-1,TGTGCCAGCAGGTCGCTCAGCGGGCACCACAATGAGCAGTTCTTC,CASRSLSGHHNEQFF
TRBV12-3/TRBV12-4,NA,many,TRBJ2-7,TGTGCCAGCGGATCAGGGCTAGCTTACGAGCAGTACTTC,CASGSGLAYEQYF
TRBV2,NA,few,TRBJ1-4,TGTGCCAGCAGTGTCCCTTCAACTAATGAAAAACTGTTTTTT,CASSVPSTNEKLFF
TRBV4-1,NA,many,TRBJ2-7,TGCGCCAGCAGCCAAGAGGACAGAGGAGCCCCGAGGGACGAGCAGTACTTC,CASSQEDRGAPRDEQYF